These 27 T cell receptor beta chains originate from one sample sequenced in a study of cytomegalovirus exposure and HLA in healthy donors. PCR used 60 Vbeta primers and 13 Jbeta primers. The method was immunoSEQ multiplex PCR; TCRdb's version includes in-frame clones alone and lacks a portion of them. The sample totals under 90,000 clones. What was sequenced was PBMCs. These receptors came from a female donor in good health and CMV-seropositive.

This rearrangement joins TRBV19 to TRBJ2-2; tentatively, D is TRBD1 (6 bases). There are 15 residues in the CDR3. Germline V gene data show CDR1 as LNHDA and CDR2 as SQIVND (reference sequence). The V end was cut by 5 bases, the J end by 5 bases, with 15 bases between. In nucleotides, the CDR3 is TGTGCCAGTAGTGCCGACAGGTCACGGACCGGGGAGCTGTTTTTT. Translating it yields CASSADRSRTGELFF.

The V call is TRBV10-2, the J call TRBJ1-1; D is perhaps TRBD1 (6 bases). V was shortened by 6 bases and J by 5 bases, with 13 bases between the two germline ends. Germline V gives CDR1 WSHSY, CDR2 SAAADI. CDR3 length equals 13 residues. CDR3 amino acids: CASRPGVRTEAFF. CDR3 nucleotides: TGCGCCAGCAGACCAGGGGTAAGGACTGAAGCTTTCTTT.

This chain uses TRBV20-1 with TRBJ2-7; no clear D gene. Looked up from germline, CDR1 is DFQATT and CDR2 is SNEGSKA (reference sequence). Trimming stripped 1 base from V and 5 bases from J, with 6 bases between. The CDR3 contains 11 residues. The CDR3 bases are TGCAGTGCTAGAGGTGGGCACGAGCAGTACTTC. This sequence encodes CSARGGHEQYF.

This sequence joins TRBV30 and TRBJ2-7; no firm D call. With 1 base removed from V and 5 bases from J, the gap between germline ends came to 18 bases. Per germline, CDR1 GTSNPN and CDR2 SVGIG (reference sequence). The CDR3 loop spans 15 amino acids. CDR3: CAWSDRAGDSHEQYF. The CDR3 region has the DNA TGTGCCTGGAGTGATAGAGCAGGTGATTCCCACGAGCAGTACTTC.

The chain has TRBV29-1 and TRBJ1-2, with no clear D. The germline V gene encodes CDR1 SQVTM and CDR2 ANQGSEA. The CDR3 has 13 amino acids. V gave up 6 bases and J gave up 4 bases, with 15 bases separating them. The CDR3 is CSVLTDGFYGYTF. In nucleotides, the CDR3 is TGCAGCGTCCTCACTGACGGGTTCTATGGCTACACCTTC.

The rearrangement uses TRBV5-5 and TRBJ1-1, with D perhaps TRBD1 (6 bases). CDR3 length: 15 amino acids. Germline lookup yields CDR1 SGHKS and CDR2 YYEKEE (reference sequence). V was pared by 0 bases and J by 4 bases, with 13 bases between. This CDR3 reads CASSLAEAGATEAFF. CDR3 in DNA: TGTGCCAGCAGCTTGGCCGAAGCAGGGGCCACTGAAGCTTTCTTT.

This sequence joins TRBV7-8 and TRBJ1-1; D possibly corresponds to TRBD1 (5 bases). The germline gives CDR1 SGHVS, CDR2 FQNEAQ. The CDR3 loop spans 13 amino acids. The V and J ends lost 8 bases and 4 bases respectively, with 14 bases between them. The CDR3 region has the DNA TGTGCCAGCCGGACCACAGGAGTCACTGAAGCTTTCTTT. The encoded protein is CASRTTGVTEAFF.

The chain carries TRBV9 and TRBJ2-2; possible D gene TRBD1, 6 bases. Germline CDR1 reads SGDLS; CDR2 reads YYNGEE. The CDR3 covers 13 residues. Trimming shortened V by 4 bases and J by 6 bases, and 10 bases separated the two germline ends. The CDR3 region is CASSPGGAGELFF. CDR3 DNA: TGTGCCAGCAGCCCTGGGGGCGCCGGGGAGCTGTTTTTT. The complete variable domain, with remaining parts taken from reference TRBV9 and TRBJ2-2, reads DSGVTQTPKHLITATGQRVTLRCSPRSGDLSVYWYQQSLDQGLQFLIQYYNGEERAKGNILERFSAQQFPDLHSELNLSSLELGDSALYFCASSPGGAGELFFGEGSRLTVL.

This chain uses TRBV5-1 with TRBJ2-7, with D uncertain. The CDR3 extends over 11 amino acids. Germline assignment: CDR1 SGHRS and CDR2 YFSETQ. Trimming cost V 3 bases and J 4 bases, with 5 bases left between them. CDR3: CASSSGYEQYF. CDR3 sequence (DNA): TGCGCCAGCAGCTCCGGTTACGAGCAGTACTTC.

V gene TRBV27 combines with J gene TRBJ1-1; 7 nucleotides align to TRBD1. There are 14 residues in the CDR3. Germline V lookup: CDR1 MNHEY, CDR2 SMNVEV (reference sequence). V lost 3 bases and J lost 3; bases outside the gene matches: 4. As DNA, the CDR3 is TGTGCCAGCAGTTTCGTACAGGGGCACACTGAAGCTTTCTTT. Protein: CASSFVQGHTEAFF.

The chain links TRBV4-3 to TRBJ2-7; 9 bases are shared with TRBD1. Germline V CDR1 and CDR2: LGHNA, YSLEER. There are 17 residues in the CDR3. With V trimmed by 0 bases and J by 0 bases, 6 bases remained unmatched. CDR3 in DNA: TGCGCCAGCAGCCAAGATACCGGGGGACAGGGCTCCTACGAGCAGTACTTC. It yields the protein CASSQDTGGQGSYEQYF.

As for this clone: Germline is not matched at one junction end, which may reflect a read error. The chain employs TRBV7-9 and TRBJ1-1; the D is unclear. The CDR3 has 12 amino acids. CDR1 SEHNR and CDR2 FQNEAQ come from the germline V gene (reference sequence). CDR3 in amino acids: CASSLLPPEAFF. CDR3 nucleotide sequence: TGTGCCAGCAGCTTATTACCTCCTGAGGCTTTCTTT.

This chain joins TRBV7-9 and TRBJ2-2; 10 bases line up with TRBD1. With V trimmed by 5 bases and J by 9 bases, 18 bases remained unmatched. Germline assignment: CDR1 SEHNR and CDR2 FQNEAQ (reference sequence). The CDR3 is 18 amino acids. The CDR3 reads CASSPIRTGGEKLWELFF. The CDR3 bases are TGTGCCAGCAGCCCCATAAGGACAGGGGGAGAAAAGTTGTGGGAGCTGTTTTTT.

Turning to this clone: Within the sample, other DNA sequences also encode this same CDR3. V is TRBV18 and J is TRBJ1-2; the D is unclear. CDR1 KGHSH and CDR2 LQKENI come from the germline V gene. The CDR3 runs to 13 residues. V was clipped by 3 bases and J by 2 bases, with 7 bases between them. The CDR3 DNA reads TGTGCCAGCTCACCCGGGGAGAACTATGGCTACACCTTC. Translating it yields CASSPGENYGYTF. Variable domain in full (rest from reference TRBV18 and TRBJ1-2): NAGVMQNPRHLVRRRGQEARLRCSPMKGHSHVYWYRQLPEEGLKFMVYLQKENIIDESGMPKERFSAEFPKEGPSILRIQQVVRGDSAAYFCASSPGENYGYTFGSGTRLTVV.

V gene TRBV5-4 combines with J gene TRBJ1-2, with D maybe TRBD1 (6 bases). V was clipped by 3 bases and J by 8 bases, with 14 bases between them. The CDR3 spans 13 residues. Germline V lookup: CDR1 SGHNT, CDR2 YYREEE (reference sequence). The CDR3 DNA is TGTGCCAGCAGCTCCGCCGGGACAAACGGCTACACCTTC. Its protein product is CASSSAGTNGYTF.

V is TRBV6-6 and J is TRBJ1-4, with 8 positions matching TRBD1. The length of the CDR3 is 13 residues. The V gene's germline CDR1 is MNHNY and CDR2 SVGAGI (reference sequence). V gave up 6 bases and J gave up 4 bases; unmatched junction bases: 1. In nucleotides, the CDR3 is TGTGCCAGCAGGGACAGGGATAATGAAAAACTGTTTTTT. This codes for CASRDRDNEKLFF.

The V and J genes are TRBV6-5 and TRBJ1-3, with D hard to call. The CDR3 totals 15 residues. V was shortened by 3 bases and J by 7 bases, with 16 bases between the two germline ends. The V gene's germline CDR1 is MNHEY and CDR2 SVGAGI. This CDR3 reads CASSYSDRGVNTIYF. The CDR3 coding sequence is TGTGCCAGCAGTTATTCCGACCGGGGAGTCAACACCATATATTTT.

This sequence joins TRBV6-5 and TRBJ1-2; TRBD1 might be the D (5 bases). CDR1 MNHEY and CDR2 SVGAGI come from the germline V gene. V was shortened by 6 bases and J by 5 bases, with 13 bases between the two germline ends. The CDR3 is 13 residues long. CDR3 sequence reads: CASRPGNQYGYTF. As DNA, the CDR3 is TGTGCCAGCAGACCAGGGAATCAGTATGGCTACACCTTC.

The chain is built from TRBV28 and TRBJ2-1; 10 bases are a match to TRBD2. Germline lookup yields CDR1 MDHEN and CDR2 SYDVKM. The J segment lost 7 bases and the V segment lost 3 bases, leaving 18 bases of the junction unmatched. CDR3 length: 19 amino acids. The CDR3 DNA is TGTGCCAGCAGTTTCCCCACGGGAGCGGGAGGGGTGTTGAAAAATGAGCAGTTCTTC. It specifies CASSFPTGAGGVLKNEQFF. Drawing the rest from reference TRBV28 and TRBJ2-1, the complete variable domain is DVKVTQSSRYLVKRTGEKVFLECVQDMDHENMFWYRQDPGLGLRLIYFSYDVKMKEKGDIPEGYSVSREKKERFSLILESASTNQTSMYLCASSFPTGAGGVLKNEQFFGPGTRLTVL.

The chain carries TRBV11-2 and TRBJ1-4; a possible D gene is TRBD1 (5 bases). Germline CDR1 and CDR2: SGHAT and FQNNGV. CDR3 length: 14 residues. Trimming took off 5 bases at V and 4 bases at J, with 11 bases between the two ends. The CDR3 DNA reads as TGTGCCAGCAGCCCATGCCAGGGTAATGAAAAACTGTTTTTT. It encodes CASSPCQGNEKLFF.

The chain recombines TRBV6-4 with TRBJ1-5; 7 nucleotides align to TRBD1. Germline CDR1 MRHNA, CDR2 SNTAGT. There are 16 residues in the CDR3. Trimming took 3 bases from V and 6 from J; bases not matched to a gene: 11. CDR3 protein: CASSDPGLSGGQPQHF. The CDR3 DNA reads TGTGCCAGCAGTGATCCGGGCCTTTCAGGGGGTCAGCCCCAGCATTTT.

The rearrangement joins TRBV19 to TRBJ2-5; 10 nucleotides match TRBD1. The DNA end is more similar to TRBJ2-7, so the J call may be wrong. CDR1 and CDR2 (germline): LNHDA, SQIVND (reference sequence). The CDR3 sequence is 16 residues long. CDR3 sequence reads: CASSSGGDRGGYEQYF. In DNA form, the CDR3 reads TGTGCCAGTAGTTCCGGCGGGGACAGGGGAGGGTACGAGCAGTACTTC.

V is TRBV11-2 and J is TRBJ2-7, with D perhaps matching TRBD2 (6 bases). The germline gives CDR1 SGHAT, CDR2 FQNNGV. The CDR3 runs to 17 residues. Trimming stripped 0 bases from V and 2 bases from J, with 17 bases between. The CDR3 DNA is TGTGCCAGCAGCTTAGAGGGGAGGTCGCTGGGAACCTACGAGCAGTACTTC. It yields the protein CASSLEGRSLGTYEQYF.

CDR3 in amino acids: CSVGQGVDGELFF. The CDR3 DNA reads TGCAGCGTTGGGCAGGGGGTGGACGGGGAGCTGTTTTTT. This chain connects TRBV29-1 to TRBJ2-2; TRBD1 matches at 7 bases. The CDR3 totals 13 residues. V gave up 4 bases and J gave up 7 bases; unmatched junction bases: 6. Germline V gene sequence: CDR1 SQVTM, CDR2 ANQGSEA.

The chain carries TRBV19 and TRBJ2-5, with D possibly being TRBD1 (6 bases). The V end was cut by 6 bases, the J end by 2 bases, with 10 bases between. Germline V gives CDR1 LNHDA, CDR2 SQIVND (reference sequence). This CDR3 has 13 residues. The CDR3 DNA sequence: TGTGCCAGTAGAGGCCAGGGGCAAGAGACCCAGTACTTC. Protein: CASRGQGQETQYF.

The chain uses TRBV19 and TRBJ2-1; D gene ambiguous. In germline, CDR1 is LNHDA, CDR2 SQIVND (reference sequence). The CDR3 covers 15 residues. V lost 0 bases and J 3 bases, leaving 9 bases between the germline ends. Written as DNA, the CDR3 is TGTGCCAGTAGTATAGATTTGGCAAACTACAATGAGCAGTTCTTC. Translating gives CASSIDLANYNEQFF.

The chain has TRBV18 and TRBJ2-2; 11 positions agree with TRBD1. Germline V gives CDR1 KGHSH, CDR2 LQKENI. This CDR3 is 16 amino acids long. V shed 3 bases and J 4 bases; nucleotides not matched to a gene: 4. CDR3 coding DNA: TGTGCCAGCTCACCCGGCGGGACAGGGGGCACCGGGGAGCTGTTTTTT. It encodes CASSPGGTGGTGELFF.